These T cell receptor beta chains were read from a single sample in a study of T cells in Graves' hyperthyroidism and ophthalmopathy. TCRdb itself ran the multiplex PCR reads through MiXCR, one entry per CDR3 protein. Here the sample spans fewer than 350,000 distinct CDR3 sequences, nearly 15% being singletons. Sequenced sample: blood. These receptors were obtained from a woman in her forties or fifties with Graves' hyperthyroidism that later progressed to Graves' ophthalmopathy. The CDR3 runs from the conserved cysteine through the conserved F or W. A D gene is named only where the DNA matches it firmly. Size is omitted from some rows. Given values are once, few, many or a class for expanded clones.

TRBJ1-3 TRBV18 NA NA TGTGCCAGCTCACTCACAGGTTCGAACACCATGTATTTT CASSLTGSNTMYF
TRBJ2-3 TRBV30 many TRBD1 TGTGCCTGGAACATCAGGGGGTCCACAGATACGCAGTATTTT CAWNIRGSTDTQYF
TRBJ2-5 TRBV9 NA TRBD2 TGTGCCAGCAGCGCACCGACTAGCGTGGAGGCGGAGACCCAGTACTTC CASSAPTSVEAETQYF
TRBJ2-2 TRBV5-6 NA NA TGTGCCAGCAGCTTGGGCATCGGTAACACCGGGGAGCTGTTTTTT CASSLGIGNTGELFF
TRBJ2-2 TRBV6-1 few NA TGTGCCAGCAGTGATCGGGGACCCACCGGGGAGCTGTTTTTT CASSDRGPTGELFF
TRBJ2-7 TRBV20-1 many NA TGCAGTGCTAGAGATCTCCTAGCGCTCCCCTACGAGCAGTACTTC CSARDLLALPYEQYF
TRBJ1-5 TRBV27 many NA TGTGCCAGCAGTTTAATCGGGTCCGGTCAGCCCCAGCATTTT CASSLIGSGQPQHF
TRBJ2-5 TRBV5-6 NA NA TGTGCCAGCAGCTTTGGGGGAGATGAGACCCAGTACTTC CASSFGGDETQYF
TRBJ1-6 TRBV11-2 NA TRBD1 TGTGCCAGCAGCTTAATGCCGGGACAGGATTATTCACCCCTCCACTTT CASSLMPGQDYSPLHF
TRBJ2-7 TRBV18 many NA TGTGCCAGCTCACCACCGGGGGATCCCTACGAGCAGTACTTC CASSPPGDPYEQYF
TRBJ2-5 TRBV7-3 many NA TGTGCCAGCAGCTTACAGGATGGACCACAAGAGACCCAGTACTTC CASSLQDGPQETQYF
TRBJ2-7 TRBV11-2 many NA TGTGCCAGCAGCTTTTTCGTCCGGGACACCCTCTACGAGCAGTACTTC CASSFFVRDTLYEQYF
TRBJ2-6 TRBV19 NA TRBD1 TGTGCCAGTAGGGAGGACAGGTTCCCCTCTGGGGCCAACATCCTGACTTTC CASREDRFPSGANILTF
TRBJ1-5 TRBV10-3 many NA TGTGCCATCAGTGAGTCGGGACTCCCTCGAAGGCCCCAGCATTTT CAISESGLPRRPQHF
TRBJ1-2 TRBV5-1 many TRBD1 TGCGCCAGCAGCTTAGATCCGGGACAGGGCTATGGCTACACCTTC CASSLDPGQGYGYTF
TRBJ1-1 TRBV5-1 many NA TGCGCCAGCAGCTTGTCGCCCGGGACGGCTGAAGCTTTCTTT CASSLSPGTAEAFF
TRBJ2-5 TRBV6-1 many NA TGTGCCAGCAGTTACAGCCAATCCCAAGAGACCCAGTACTTC CASSYSQSQETQYF
TRBJ2-2 TRBV10-3 NA TRBD1 TGTGCCATCAGGACCGGGACAGGGACCGGGGAGCTGTTTTTT CAIRTGTGTGELFF
TRBJ2-1 TRBV6-2/TRBV6-3 NA NA TGTGCCAGCAGGACCAGAGGAGCGGAGACATACAATGAGCAGTTCTTC CASRTRGAETYNEQFF
TRBJ2-3 TRBV5-1 many NA TGCGCCAGCAGCCTGGGTAGGGGGATGGATACGCAGTATTTT CASSLGRGMDTQYF
TRBJ1-6 TRBV7-2 few NA TGTGCCAGCAGCCAGGGCGGACACGGGGGAGTAACCCTCCACTTT CASSQGGHGGVTLHF
TRBJ2-1 TRBV5-1 NA NA TGCGCCAGCAGCCCTCAATTGACTTCTCCAAAAGGGCAGTTCTTC CASSPQLTSPKGQFF
TRBJ2-1 TRBV25-1 NA NA TGTGCCAGCAGACTGGGGGATGAGCAGTTCTTC CASRLGDEQFF
TRBJ2-7 TRBV5-5 NA NA TGTGCCAGCAGCCCTGGAGGAGGGGGCCTCGAGCAGTACTTC CASSPGGGGLEQYF
TRBJ1-2 TRBV20-1 NA TRBD1 TGCAGTGCTAGAGGGGGACAGGGCGACTATGGCTACACCTTC CSARGGQGDYGYTF
TRBJ2-5 TRBV28 many NA TGTGCCAGCAGTTTAAACGAAGAGACCCAGTACTTC CASSLNEETQYF
TRBJ2-1 TRBV7-9 many NA TGTGCCAGCAGCTTTACCTCCTACAATGAGCAGTTCTTC CASSFTSYNEQFF
TRBJ2-2 TRBV5-1 few TRBD1 TGCGCCAGCAGCCTTCTGAGGGGGACAGGCATCGGGGAGCTGTTTTTT CASSLLRGTGIGELFF